This TCR beta chain was captured in a study of low-dose radiotherapy and immunotherapy resistance in tumors. Study-wide context: The study administered intravenous cyclophosphamide at 200 mg/m2 every two weeks, one day ahead of radiation and immunotherapy.

The time point denotes: after trial treatment. Treatment of the sample: LDRT plus nivolumab, ipilimumab, low-dose cyclophosphamide and aspirin (RACIN trial). The CDR3 length is 15 residues. Germline CDR1 ENHRY, CDR2 SYGVKD. V gave up 1 base and J gave up 6 bases; unmatched junction bases: 5. First-strand cDNA relied on TRAV- and TRBV-specific primers spanning alpha and beta chains. Using a constant-region primer together with a V-primer adapter, TCRs were subjected to 15 to 20 PCR cycles of amplification. MiXCR was run by TCRdb on the reads, yielding one entry per CDR3 protein. The sample carries around 80,000 distinct CDR3 sequences, less than 20% recorded once. This clonotype occurred many times.

This specimen consisted of PBMCs, obtained after low-dose radiotherapy plus immunotherapy. This TCR was recovered from a male donor with prostate cancer. J is TRBJ2-3 and V is TRBV10-3, with 9 bases fitting TRBD1. CDR3 residues: CAISELGQGMDTQYF. CDR3 nucleotides: TGTGCCATCAGTGAGTTGGGACAGGGTATGGATACGCAGTATTTT.